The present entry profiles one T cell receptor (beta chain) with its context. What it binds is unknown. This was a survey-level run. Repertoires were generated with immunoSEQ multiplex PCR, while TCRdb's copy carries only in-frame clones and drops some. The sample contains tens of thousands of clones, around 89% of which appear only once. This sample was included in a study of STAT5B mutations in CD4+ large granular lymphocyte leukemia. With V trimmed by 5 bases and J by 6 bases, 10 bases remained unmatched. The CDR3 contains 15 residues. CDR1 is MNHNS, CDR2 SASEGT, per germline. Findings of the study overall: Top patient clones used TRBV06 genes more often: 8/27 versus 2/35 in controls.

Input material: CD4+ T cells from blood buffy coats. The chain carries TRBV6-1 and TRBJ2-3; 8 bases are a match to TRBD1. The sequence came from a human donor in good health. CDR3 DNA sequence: TGTGCCAGCAGTTTGGACAGGGCCAACGTGGATACGCAGTATTTT. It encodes CASSLDRANVDTQYF.